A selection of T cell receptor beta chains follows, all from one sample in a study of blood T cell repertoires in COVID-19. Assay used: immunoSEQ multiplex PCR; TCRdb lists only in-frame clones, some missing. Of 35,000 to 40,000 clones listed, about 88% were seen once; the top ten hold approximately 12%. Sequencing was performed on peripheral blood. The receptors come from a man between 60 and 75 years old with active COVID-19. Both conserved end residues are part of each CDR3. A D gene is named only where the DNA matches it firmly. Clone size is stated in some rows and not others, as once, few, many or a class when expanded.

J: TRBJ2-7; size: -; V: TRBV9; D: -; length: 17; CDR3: CASSAMTGTGSSYEQYF; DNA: TGTGCCAGCAGCGCCATGACCGGGACCGGGAGCTCCTACGAGCAGTACTTC
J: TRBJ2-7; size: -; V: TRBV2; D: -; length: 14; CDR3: CASSAYSGSYEQYF; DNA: TGTGCCAGCAGTGCCTATAGCGGATCCTACGAGCAGTACTTC
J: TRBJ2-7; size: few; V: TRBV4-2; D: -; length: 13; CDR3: CASSQAAGYEQYF; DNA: TGTGCCAGCAGCCAAGCTGCGGGGTACGAGCAGTACTTC
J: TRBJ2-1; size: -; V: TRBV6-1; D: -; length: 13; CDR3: CASSEAATGVLFF; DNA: TGTGCCAGCAGTGAAGCCGCAACGGGAGTTCTGTTCTTC
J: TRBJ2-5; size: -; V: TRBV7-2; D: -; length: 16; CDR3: CASSRQRAPERETQYF; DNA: TGTGCCAGCAGCCGTCAGCGGGCCCCGGAAAGGGAGACCCAGTACTTC
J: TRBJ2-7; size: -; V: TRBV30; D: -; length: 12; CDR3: CAWSRGNNEQYF; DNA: TGTGCCTGGAGTCGGGGAAACAACGAGCAGTACTTC
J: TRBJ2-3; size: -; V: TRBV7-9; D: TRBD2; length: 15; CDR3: CASSPIAGVVDTQYF; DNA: TGTGCCAGCAGCCCTATAGCGGGAGTGGTAGATACGCAGTATTTT
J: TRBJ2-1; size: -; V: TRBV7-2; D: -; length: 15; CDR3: CASSNYIGSYNEQFF; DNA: TGTGCCAGCAGCAATTATATCGGCTCCTACAATGAGCAGTTCTTC
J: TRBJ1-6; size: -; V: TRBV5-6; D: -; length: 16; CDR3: CASSFTKGQGYSPLHF; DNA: TGTGCCAGCAGCTTCACAAAGGGACAAGGGTATTCACCCCTCCACTTT
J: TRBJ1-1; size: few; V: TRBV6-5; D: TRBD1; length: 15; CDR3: CASRPGGQGASEAFF; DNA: TGTGCCAGCCGCCCTGGGGGACAGGGGGCTTCTGAAGCTTTCTTT
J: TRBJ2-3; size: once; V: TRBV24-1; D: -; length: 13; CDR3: CATTTEASDTQYF; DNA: TGTGCCACCACCACGGAGGCCTCAGATACGCAGTATTTT
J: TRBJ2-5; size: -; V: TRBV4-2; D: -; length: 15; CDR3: CASSQSAGALVAQYF; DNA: TGTGCCAGCAGCCAATCGGCGGGGGCATTGGTGGCCCAGTACTTC
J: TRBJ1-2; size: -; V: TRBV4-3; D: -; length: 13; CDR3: CASSQGARYGYTF; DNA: TGCGCCAGCAGCCAAGGTGCGCGGTATGGCTACACCTTC
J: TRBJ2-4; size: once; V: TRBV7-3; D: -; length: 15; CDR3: CASSLSGRSENIQYF; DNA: TGTGCCAGCAGCTTAAGTGGCAGGTCTGAAAACATTCAGTACTTC
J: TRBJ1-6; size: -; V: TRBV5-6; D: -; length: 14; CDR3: CASSLGPGQSPLHF; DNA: TGTGCCAGCAGCTTGGGGCCAGGGCAGTCACCCCTCCACTTT
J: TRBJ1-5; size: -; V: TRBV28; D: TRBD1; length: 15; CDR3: CASSSRDRAYQPQHF; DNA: TGTGCCAGCAGTTCCCGGGACAGGGCTTACCAGCCCCAGCATTTT
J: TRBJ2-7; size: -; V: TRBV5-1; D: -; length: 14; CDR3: CASSLAEQRDEQYF; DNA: TGCGCCAGCAGCTTGGCAGAGCAGCGGGACGAGCAGTACTTC
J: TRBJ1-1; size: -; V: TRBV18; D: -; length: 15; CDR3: CASSPGGRQGTEAFF; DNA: TGTGCCAGCTCACCAGGCGGACGGCAGGGGACTGAAGCTTTCTTT
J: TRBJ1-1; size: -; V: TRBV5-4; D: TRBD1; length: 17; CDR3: CASSFGAQGAMNTEAFF; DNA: TGTGCCAGCAGCTTCGGAGCCCAGGGGGCAATGAACACTGAAGCTTTCTTT
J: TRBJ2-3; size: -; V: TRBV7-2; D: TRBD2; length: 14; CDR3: CASSRAGVKDTQYF; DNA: TGTGCCAGCAGCAGAGCGGGAGTAAAAGATACGCAGTATTTT
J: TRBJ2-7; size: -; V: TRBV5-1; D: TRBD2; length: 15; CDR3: CASSQSGTSAYEQYF; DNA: TGCGCCAGCAGCCAATCCGGGACTAGCGCTTACGAGCAGTACTTC
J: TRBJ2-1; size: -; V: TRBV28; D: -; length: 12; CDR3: CATTQGMNEQFF; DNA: TGTGCCACCACGCAGGGAATGAATGAGCAGTTCTTC
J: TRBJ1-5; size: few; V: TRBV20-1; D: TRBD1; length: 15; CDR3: CSASTGDRGNQPQHF; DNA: TGCAGTGCTAGTACCGGGGACAGGGGGAATCAGCCCCAGCATTTT
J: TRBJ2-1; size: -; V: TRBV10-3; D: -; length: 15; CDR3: CAIRVASESTDEQFF; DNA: TGTGCCATCAGGGTGGCTAGCGAATCTACCGATGAGCAGTTCTTC
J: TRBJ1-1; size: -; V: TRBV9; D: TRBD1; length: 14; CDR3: CASSVQGGDTEAFF; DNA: TGTGCCAGCAGCGTCCAGGGGGGTGACACTGAAGCTTTCTTT